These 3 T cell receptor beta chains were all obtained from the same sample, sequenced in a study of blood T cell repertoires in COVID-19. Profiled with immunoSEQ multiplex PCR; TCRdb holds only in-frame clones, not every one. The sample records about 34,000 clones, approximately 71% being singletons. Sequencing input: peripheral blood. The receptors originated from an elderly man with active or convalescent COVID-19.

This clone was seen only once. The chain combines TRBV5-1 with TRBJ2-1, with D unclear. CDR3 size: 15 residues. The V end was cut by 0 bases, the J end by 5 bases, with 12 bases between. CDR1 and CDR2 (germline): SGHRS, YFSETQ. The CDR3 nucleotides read TGCGCCAGCAGCTTGGCCTTAACCGGTGACAATGAGCAGTTCTTC. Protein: CASSLALTGDNEQFF.

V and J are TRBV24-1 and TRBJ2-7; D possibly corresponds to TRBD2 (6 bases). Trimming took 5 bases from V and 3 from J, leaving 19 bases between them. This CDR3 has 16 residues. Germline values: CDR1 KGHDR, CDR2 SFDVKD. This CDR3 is CATSGGVGAGYYEQYF. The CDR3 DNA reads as TGTGCCACCAGTGGTGGAGTGGGCGCGGGATACTACGAGCAGTACTTC.

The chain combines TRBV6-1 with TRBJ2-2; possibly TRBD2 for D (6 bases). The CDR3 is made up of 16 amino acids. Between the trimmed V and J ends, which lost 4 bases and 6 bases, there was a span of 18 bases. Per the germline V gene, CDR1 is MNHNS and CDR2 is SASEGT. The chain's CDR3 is CASSGGGALYSGELFF. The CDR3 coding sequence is TGTGCCAGCAGTGGGGGCGGGGCCCTCTATTCCGGGGAGCTGTTTTTT.